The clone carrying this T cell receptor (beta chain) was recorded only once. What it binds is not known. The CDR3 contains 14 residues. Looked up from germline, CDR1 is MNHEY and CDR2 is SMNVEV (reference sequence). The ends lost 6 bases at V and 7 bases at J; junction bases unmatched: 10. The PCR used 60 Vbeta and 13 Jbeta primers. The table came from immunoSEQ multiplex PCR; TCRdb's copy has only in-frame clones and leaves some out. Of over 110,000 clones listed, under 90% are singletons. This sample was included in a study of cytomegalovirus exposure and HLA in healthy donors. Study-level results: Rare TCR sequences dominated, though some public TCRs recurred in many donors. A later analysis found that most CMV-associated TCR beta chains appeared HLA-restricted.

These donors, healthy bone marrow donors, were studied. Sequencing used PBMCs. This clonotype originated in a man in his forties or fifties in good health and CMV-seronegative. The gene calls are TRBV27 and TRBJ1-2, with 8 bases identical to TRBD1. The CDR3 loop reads CASSRPQGAGGYTF. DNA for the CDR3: TGTGCCAGCAGCCGCCCGCAGGGGGCGGGTGGCTACACCTTC.